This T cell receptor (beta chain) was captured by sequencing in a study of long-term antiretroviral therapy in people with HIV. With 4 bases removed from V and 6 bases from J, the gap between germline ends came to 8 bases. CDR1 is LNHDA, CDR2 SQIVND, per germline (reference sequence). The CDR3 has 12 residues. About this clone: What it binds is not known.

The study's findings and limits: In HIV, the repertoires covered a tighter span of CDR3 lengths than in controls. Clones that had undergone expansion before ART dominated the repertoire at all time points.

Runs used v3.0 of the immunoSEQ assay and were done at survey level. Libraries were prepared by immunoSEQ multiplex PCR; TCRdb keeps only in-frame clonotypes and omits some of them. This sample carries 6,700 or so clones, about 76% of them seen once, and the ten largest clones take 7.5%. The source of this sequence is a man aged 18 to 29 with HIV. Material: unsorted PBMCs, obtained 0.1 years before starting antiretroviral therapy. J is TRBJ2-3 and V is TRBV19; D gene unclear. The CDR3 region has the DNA TGTGCCAGTAGTAGCTCGTCGGATACGCAGTATTTT. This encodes CASSSSSDTQYF.